These 2 T cell receptor beta chains originate from one sample sequenced in a study of breast tumors, draining lymph nodes, adjacent tissues. One entry per CDR3 protein results from TCRdb running MiXCR on the multiplex PCR reads. The table has about 100,000 distinct CDR3 sequences, around 21% seen once; the top ten hold 1% to 1.5%. The lymph nodes were axillary draining lymph nodes from breast cancer patients. The source material was axillary lymph node tissue. The receptors stem from a female donor with breast cancer. Some clones in this sample may be carry-over from other donors' samples.

This clonotype was observed at least ten times. The chain combines TRBV5-6 with TRBJ2-5; D is ambiguous. Trimming shortened V by 1 base and J by 2 bases, and 15 bases separated the two germline ends. This CDR3 is built from 16 residues. Per germline, CDR1 SGHDT and CDR2 YYEEEE. The CDR3 DNA sequence: TGTGCCAGCAGCTTGTTTGCAGGCCCTGGACAAGAGACCCAGTACTTC. Its translation: CASSLFAGPGQETQYF. Looking up the rest from reference TRBV5-6 and TRBJ2-5 gives the full variable domain: DAGVTQSPTHLIKTRGQQVTLRCSPKSGHDTVSWYQQALGQGPQFIFQYYEEEERQRGNFPDRFSGHQFPNYSSELNVNALLLGDSALYLCASSLFAGPGQETQYFGPGTRLLVL.

The CDR3 sequence is CASRNTSYSNQPQHF. DNA for the CDR3: TGTGCCAGCAGGAATACAAGTTATAGCAATCAGCCCCAGCATTTT. This chain links TRBV5-5 with TRBJ1-5; D ambiguous. Trimming removed 5 bases from V and 0 bases from J, with 12 bases in between. The germline V gene encodes CDR1 SGHKS and CDR2 YYEKEE (reference sequence). The CDR3 loop spans 15 amino acids. Full variable domain (rest looked up from reference TRBV5-5 and TRBJ1-5): DAGVTQSPTHLIKTRGQQVTLRCSPISGHKSVSWYQQVLGQGPQFIFQYYEKEERGRGNFPDRFSARQFPNYSSELNVNALLLGDSALYLCASRNTSYSNQPQHFGDGTRLSIL.